This entry features one T cell receptor (beta chain) sequence. Its antigen is undetermined. The time point was: persistent/refractory GD, antithyroid drugs over 5 years with positive TRAb. PBMC RNA was the source of the TCR library. Germline CDR1 KGHSH, CDR2 LQKENI. This CDR3 is 15 amino acids long. V lost 0 bases and J lost 4, with 12 bases in between. These data originate in a study of regulatory T cells in long-lasting Graves disease. Both iRepertoire HTBI primers and Arm-PCR of CDR3 regions were used to build the TCR beta libraries. Using its own MiXCR run on the multiplex PCR reads, TCRdb lists one record per CDR3 protein. The sample yields fewer than 550,000 distinct CDR3 sequences, about 22% seen once. Study outcomes and limitations: The study found persistent patients shared more public clonotypes (roughly 3,000) than new patients (about 880).

This TCR came from a female donor with Graves disease. Sample: peripheral blood mononuclear cells (PBMCs), taken when the disease was refractory, from a patient treated with antithyroid drugs. The J gene is TRBJ1-1, the V gene TRBV18; D unresolved. CDR3 nucleotides: TGTGCCAGCTCACCACCGTTTGGGGAGGGCACTGAAGCTTTCTTT. The encoded protein is CASSPPFGEGTEAFF.